This TCR beta chain is from a study of blood T cell repertoires in COVID-19. Overall study context: COVID-19 samples collected from the United States, Italy and Spain covered acute and convalescent phases. The analysed material was cDNA or gDNA that came from T cells, B-cell-depleted T cells, or PBMCs.

J gave up 4 bases and V 2 bases, and 1 base lay outside the gene matches. The CDR3 sequence is 13 residues long. Per the authors' pipeline: Amplification of reference gene primers provided the estimated nucleated cell counts. Clones were read by immunoSEQ multiplex PCR, and TCRdb kept only the in-frame ones, dropping some. V and J calls and clone size are those listed in that table; D and trimming were worked out from the DNA. The sample holds a few hundred thousand clones, just over 85% seen once. The sequenced sample was peripheral blood. The receptor was isolated from an elderly man with acute or convalescent COVID-19. The gene calls are TRBV12-3 or TRBV12-4 and TRBJ2-5; 7 nucleotides match TRBD2. CDR3 bases: TGTGCCAGCAGTTTATTAGCGGGAGAGACCCAGTACTTC. It codes for CASSLLAGETQYF.